The next 8 T cell receptor beta chains were all read from a single sample in a study of response to subunit inactivated influenza vaccine. MiXCR, applied by TCRdb to the RT-PCR reads, yields one record per CDR3 protein. The sample includes roughly 500,000 distinct CDR3 sequences, roughly 23% of them seen just once. These same records also appear under a second study, on T cells expressing NK-cell markers. That paper states: The cDNA for TCR beta came from 5'RACE template switching with UMIs.

The starting material was CD4+ T cells sorted from PBMCs, obtained approximately 12 days after vaccination. These receptors were taken from a man in his fifties who received an inactivated influenza vaccine.

The chain is built from TRBV5-1 and TRBJ2-5; 9 bases align to TRBD2. The CDR3 contains 16 residues. Germline loops: CDR1 SGHRS, CDR2 YFSETQ. Trimming took 1 base from V and 5 from J; bases not matched to a gene: 9. The CDR3 nucleotides are TGCGCCAGCAGCTTGAGGTCTAGCGGGGTCGGGGAGACCCAGTACTTC. Translation gives CASSLRSSGVGETQYF. Supplemented by reference TRBV5-1 and TRBJ2-5, the full variable domain reads KAGVTQTPRYLIKTRGQQVTLSCSPISGHRSVSWYQQTPGQGLQFLFEYFSETQRNKGNFPGRFSGRQFSNSRSEMNVSTLELGDSALYLCASSLRSSGVGETQYFGPGTRLLVL.

This clonotype was detected a few times. The gene calls are TRBV2 and TRBJ1-2, with D perhaps matching TRBD1 (5 bases). The germline V gene has CDR1 SNHLY and CDR2 FYNNEI. Trimming stripped 4 bases from V and 8 bases from J, with 14 bases between. This CDR3 region has 13 residues. For the CDR3, the DNA is TGTGCCAGCAGTGGAATGGGACTTAAGGGCTACACCTTC. This gives the protein CASSGMGLKGYTF.

The chain combines TRBV5-5 with TRBJ1-1; possibly TRBD1 for D (6 bases). Germline lookup yields CDR1 SGHKS and CDR2 YYEKEE (reference sequence). This CDR3 comprises 14 residues. The V end was cut by 4 bases, the J end by 1 base, with 11 bases between. In DNA, the CDR3 is TGTGCCAGCAGCCGTCCGACAGGGAACACTGAAGCTTTCTTT. Its protein is CASSRPTGNTEAFF.

This chain uses TRBV2 with TRBJ2-7; D remains ambiguous. V dropped 6 bases and J dropped 3 bases, with 9 bases sitting between them. Germline assignment: CDR1 SNHLY and CDR2 FYNNEI. This CDR3 contains 12 residues. The CDR3 loop reads CASRGINYEQYF. DNA for the CDR3: TGTGCCAGCAGAGGTATTAACTACGAGCAGTACTTC. The whole variable domain, filled in from reference TRBV2 and TRBJ2-7, reads EPEVTQTPSHQVTQMGQEVILRCVPISNHLYFYWYRQILGQKVEFLVSFYNNEISEKSEIFDDQFSVERPDGSNFTLKIRSTKLEDSAMYFCASRGINYEQYFGPGTRLTVT.

This clonotype was seen a few times. V and J are TRBV18 and TRBJ1-2; no reliable D call. This CDR3 region has 15 residues. V lost 3 bases and J lost 7, with 18 bases in between. Germline V CDR1 and CDR2: KGHSH, LQKENI. CDR3 coding DNA: TGTGCCAGCTCACCGTTGAGAGGGTCCCTGGTTGGCTACACCTTC. It encodes CASSPLRGSLVGYTF.

This clonotype was observed a handful of times. The CDR3 spells CASSYRYPGLRNDEQFF. In DNA, the CDR3 is TGTGCCAGCAGTTACCGTTATCCAGGATTAAGGAACGATGAGCAGTTCTTC. The V call is TRBV6-9, the J call TRBJ2-1, with D uncertain. The CDR3 loop spans 17 amino acids. Germline CDR1 MNHGY, CDR2 SVAAGI. Trimming took 3 bases from V and 8 from J, leaving 23 bases between them.

This clonotype was seen only a few times. This chain connects TRBV2 to TRBJ2-4; D gene uncertain. V was shortened by 9 bases and J by 0 bases, with 6 bases between the two germline ends. From germline, CDR1 is SNHLY and CDR2 FYNNEI. The length of the CDR3 is 12 residues. The CDR3 DNA reads as TGTGCCAGACCAGAAGCCAAAAACATTCAGTACTTC. Translating gives CARPEAKNIQYF. The full variable domain, with the rest looked up from reference TRBV2 and TRBJ2-4, is EPEVTQTPSHQVTQMGQEVILRCVPISNHLYFYWYRQILGQKVEFLVSFYNNEISEKSEIFDDQFSVERPDGSNFTLKIRSTKLEDSAMYFCARPEAKNIQYFGAGTRLSVL.

The V and J genes are TRBV19 and TRBJ1-6; 7 bases line up with TRBD1. The junction had 9 bases not matched to a gene; V was cut back by 9 bases and J by 13 bases. CDR1 LNHDA and CDR2 SQIVND come from the germline V gene (reference sequence). The CDR3 covers 12 residues. CDR3 region: CASRGTGDPLHF. CDR3 sequence (DNA): TGTGCCAGCCGAGGAACAGGGGACCCCCTCCACTTT. Combining the CDR3 with reference TRBV19 and TRBJ1-6 gives the whole variable domain DGGITQSPKYLFRKEGQNVTLSCEQNLNHDAMYWYRQDPGQGLRLIYYSQIVNDFQKGDIAEGYSVSREKKESFPLTVTSAQKNPTAFYLCASRGTGDPLHFGNGTRLTVT.